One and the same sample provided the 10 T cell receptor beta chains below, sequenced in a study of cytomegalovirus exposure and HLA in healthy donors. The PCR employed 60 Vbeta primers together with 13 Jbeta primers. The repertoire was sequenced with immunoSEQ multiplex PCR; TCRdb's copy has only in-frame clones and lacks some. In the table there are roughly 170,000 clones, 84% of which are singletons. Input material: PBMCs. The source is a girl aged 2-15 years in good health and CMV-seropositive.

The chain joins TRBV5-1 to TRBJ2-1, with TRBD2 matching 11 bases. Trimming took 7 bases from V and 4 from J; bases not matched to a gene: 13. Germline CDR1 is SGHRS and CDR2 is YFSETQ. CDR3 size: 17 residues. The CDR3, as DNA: TGCGCCAGCGAAACGGGACTAGCGGCTTCAGGGTACAATGAGCAGTTCTTC. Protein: CASETGLAASGYNEQFF.

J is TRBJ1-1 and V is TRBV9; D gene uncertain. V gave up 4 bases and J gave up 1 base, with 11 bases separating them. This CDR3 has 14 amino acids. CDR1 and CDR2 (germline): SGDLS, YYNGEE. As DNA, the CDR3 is TGTGCCAGCAGCTTAGGACCGGGGAACACTGAAGCTTTCTTT. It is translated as CASSLGPGNTEAFF.

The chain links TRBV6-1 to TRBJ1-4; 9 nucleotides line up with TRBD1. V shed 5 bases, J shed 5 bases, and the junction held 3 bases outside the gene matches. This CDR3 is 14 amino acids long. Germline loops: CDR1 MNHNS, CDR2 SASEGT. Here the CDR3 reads CASSRDRANEKLFF. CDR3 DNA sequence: TGTGCCAGCAGTAGGGACAGGGCGAATGAAAAACTGTTTTTT.

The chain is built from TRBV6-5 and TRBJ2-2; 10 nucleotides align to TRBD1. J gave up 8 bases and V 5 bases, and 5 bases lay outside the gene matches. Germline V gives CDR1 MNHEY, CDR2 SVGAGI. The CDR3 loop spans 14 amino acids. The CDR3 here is CASSGTGALGELFF. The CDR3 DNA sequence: TGTGCCAGCAGTGGGACAGGGGCCTTAGGGGAGCTGTTTTTT.

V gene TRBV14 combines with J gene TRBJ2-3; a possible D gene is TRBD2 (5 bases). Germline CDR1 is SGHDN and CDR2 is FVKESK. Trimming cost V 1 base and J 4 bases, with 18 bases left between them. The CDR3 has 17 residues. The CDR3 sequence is CASSQAPFPIGADTQYF. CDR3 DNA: TGTGCCAGCAGCCAAGCCCCCTTCCCCATCGGGGCAGATACGCAGTATTTT.

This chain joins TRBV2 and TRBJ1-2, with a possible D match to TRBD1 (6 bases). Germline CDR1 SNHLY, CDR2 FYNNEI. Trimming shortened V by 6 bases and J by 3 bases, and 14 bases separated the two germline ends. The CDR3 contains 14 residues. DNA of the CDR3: TGTGCCAGCAGCCCCCAACAGGGAGACTATGGCTACACCTTC. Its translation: CASSPQQGDYGYTF.

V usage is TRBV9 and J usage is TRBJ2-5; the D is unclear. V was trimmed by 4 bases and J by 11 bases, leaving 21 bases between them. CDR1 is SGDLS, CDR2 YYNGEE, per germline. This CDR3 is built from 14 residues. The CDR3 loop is CASSPNTSPREQYF. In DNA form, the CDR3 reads TGTGCCAGCAGCCCTAACACCTCTCCTAGAGAGCAGTACTTC.

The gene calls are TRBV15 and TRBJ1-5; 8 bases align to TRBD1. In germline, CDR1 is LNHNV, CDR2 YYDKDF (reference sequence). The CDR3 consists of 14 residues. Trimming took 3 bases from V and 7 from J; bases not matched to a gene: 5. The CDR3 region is CATSRLQGEQPQHF. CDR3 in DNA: TGTGCCACCAGCAGGTTACAGGGGGAACAGCCCCAGCATTTT.

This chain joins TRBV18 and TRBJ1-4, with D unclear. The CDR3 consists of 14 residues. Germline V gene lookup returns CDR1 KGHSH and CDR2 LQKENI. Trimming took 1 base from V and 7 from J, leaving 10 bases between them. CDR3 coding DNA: TGTGCCAGCTCACCACTCAGCGGCTTTGAAAAACTGTTTTTT. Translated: CASSPLSGFEKLFF.

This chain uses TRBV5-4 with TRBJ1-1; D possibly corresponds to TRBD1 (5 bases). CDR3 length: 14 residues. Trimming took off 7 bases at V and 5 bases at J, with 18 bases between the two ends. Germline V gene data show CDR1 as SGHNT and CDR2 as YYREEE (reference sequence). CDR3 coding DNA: TGTGCCAGCCATCGCGGGCAGGGAGGAACTGAAGCTTTCTTT. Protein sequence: CASHRGQGGTEAFF.